The entry below gives a single T cell receptor (beta chain) sequence along with its context. The antigen is not known. These data belong to a study of T cell responses to AZD1222 COVID-19 vaccine. Study in general: Second doses at about 4 or about 12 weeks were pooled. Study-level findings and limits: Females made up more of the donors, who were largely white British, and clonal diversity may have come out too low. Nearly half of spike-specific TCRs reportedly go after variant regions that carry no mutations. Baseline antibody screening turned up just six or seven seropositive AZD1222 recipients.

Profiled with immunoSEQ multiplex PCR; TCRdb holds only in-frame clones, not every one. The table has about 150,000 clones, around 94% seen once. CDR1 is KGHSH, CDR2 LQKENI, per germline. V lost 6 bases and J 3 bases, leaving 15 bases between the germline ends. The length of the CDR3 is 15 residues. The sequenced sample was peripheral blood, obtained on day 0 of AZD1222 vaccination. The receptor was isolated from an adult in good health. This chain links TRBV18 with TRBJ2-1, with D possibly TRBD1 on 6 matching bases. CDR3 sequence: CASSPGTRNYNEQFF. CDR3 sequence (DNA): TGTGCCAGCTCCCCCGGGACACGGAACTACAATGAGCAGTTCTTC.